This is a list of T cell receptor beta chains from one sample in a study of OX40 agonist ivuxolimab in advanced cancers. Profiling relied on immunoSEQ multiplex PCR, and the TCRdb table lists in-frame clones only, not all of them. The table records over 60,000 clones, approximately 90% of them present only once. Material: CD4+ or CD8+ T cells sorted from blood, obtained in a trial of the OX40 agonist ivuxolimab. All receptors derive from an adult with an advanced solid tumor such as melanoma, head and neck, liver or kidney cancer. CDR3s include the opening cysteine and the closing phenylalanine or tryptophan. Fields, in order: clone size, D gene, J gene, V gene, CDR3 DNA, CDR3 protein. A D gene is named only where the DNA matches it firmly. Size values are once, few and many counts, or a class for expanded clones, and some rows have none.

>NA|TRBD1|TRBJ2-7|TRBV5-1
TGCGCCAGCACGGGACAGGGAGCATCCTACGAGCAGTACTTC
CASTGQGASYEQYF
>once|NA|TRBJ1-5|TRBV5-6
TGTGCCAGCAGCTTGGGGACAAGCAATCAGCCCCAGCATTTT
CASSLGTSNQPQHF
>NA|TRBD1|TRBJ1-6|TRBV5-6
TGTGCCAGCAGCTCCGGACAGGGAGGCTCACCCCTCCACTTT
CASSSGQGGSPLHF
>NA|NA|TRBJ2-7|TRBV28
TGTGCCAGCATCCTCCAGGGGAAAACCTACGAGCAGTACTTC
CASILQGKTYEQYF
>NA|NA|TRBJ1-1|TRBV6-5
TGTGCCAGCAGTTACAGGGTCTACACTGAAGCTTTCTTT
CASSYRVYTEAFF
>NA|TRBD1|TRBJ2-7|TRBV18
TGTGCCAGCTCACAGGGGACAGGGGGCAGAAACGAGCAGTACTTC
CASSQGTGGRNEQYF
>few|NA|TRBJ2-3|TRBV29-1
TGCAGCGTGAGAGACAGGCGCACAGATACGCAGTATTTT
CSVRDRRTDTQYF
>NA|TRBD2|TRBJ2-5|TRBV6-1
TGTGCCACCAATGTAGCGGGCCAAGAGACCCAGTACTTC
CATNVAGQETQYF
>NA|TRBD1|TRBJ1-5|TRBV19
TGTGCCAGTACGGACAGGGGACAGCCCCAGCATTTT
CASTDRGQPQHF
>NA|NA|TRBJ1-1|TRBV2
TGTGCCAGCAGTGACGAGGGGACCACTGAAGCTTTCTTT
CASSDEGTTEAFF
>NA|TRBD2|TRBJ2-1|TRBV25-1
TGTGCCAGCAGTGACACTAGCGGCGTATCCTACAATGAGCAGTTCTTC
CASSDTSGVSYNEQFF
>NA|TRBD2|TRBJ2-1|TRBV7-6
TGTGCCAGCAGCTTATACGGGACTAGCGCGTACAATGAGCAGTTCTTC
CASSLYGTSAYNEQFF
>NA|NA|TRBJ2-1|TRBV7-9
TGTGCCAGCAGCTTAGATGGCCGGGGGGAGCAGTTCTTC
CASSLDGRGEQFF